One sample yielded the 22 T cell receptor beta chains listed below, sequenced in a study of blood T cell repertoires in COVID-19. Clones were sequenced by immunoSEQ multiplex PCR, and TCRdb holds only the in-frame ones, with some missing. The sample records about 270,000 clones, 85% to 90% being singletons. Material for sequencing was PBMCs or T cells enriched from blood (not recorded which). The receptors originated from a young woman who had recovered from COVID-19.

V gene TRBV11-3 combines with J gene TRBJ2-2; D gene ambiguous. The CDR3 spans 14 residues. V was pared by 3 bases and J by 1 base, with 6 bases between. The germline CDR1 and CDR2 sequences are SGHNT and YENEEA. CDR3 nucleotide sequence: TGTGCCAGCAGCTTGAATAGGAACACCGGGGAGCTGTTTTTT. It specifies CASSLNRNTGELFF.

J is TRBJ1-1 and V is TRBV6-5, with TRBD1 matching 8 bases. The CDR3 is 14 residues long. Unmatched junction bases numbered 6, after V lost 4 bases and J lost 5 bases. Germline CDR1 is MNHEY and CDR2 is SVGAGI. Here the CDR3 reads CASSLDRGRTEAFF. The CDR3 region has the DNA TGTGCCAGCAGTTTAGACAGGGGCCGTACTGAAGCTTTCTTT.

The table lists this clone with a count of one. The V call is TRBV7-6, the J call TRBJ1-6, with a tentative D call TRBD1 (6 bases). This CDR3 region has 16 residues. Germline V gene data show CDR1 as SGHVS and CDR2 as FNYEAQ. The V and J ends lost 1 base and 9 bases respectively, with 16 bases between them. DNA for the CDR3: TGTGCCAGCAGCTTAGAAAGATGGGGACACCTTTCACCCCTCCACTTT. It codes for CASSLERWGHLSPLHF.

On this clone: Other DNA sequences in this sample translate to the same CDR3. V is TRBV12-3 or TRBV12-4 and J is TRBJ1-5, with TRBD1 identical over 8 bases. The CDR3 has 12 amino acids. V shed 6 bases, J shed 6 bases, and the junction held 1 base outside the gene matches. In nucleotides, the CDR3 is TGTGCCAGCAGAACAGGGGGTCAGCCCCAGCATTTT. Its translation: CASRTGGQPQHF.

V is TRBV27 and J is TRBJ1-2; weak D call: TRBD1 (5 bases). Trimming removed 10 bases at V and 3 bases at J, with 21 bases between. The CDR3 sequence is 15 residues long. Germline CDR1 and CDR2: MNHEY and SMNVEV (reference sequence). CDR3 nucleotide sequence: TGTGCCACTCCGAAGAACGGGGGGAGCGACTATGGCTACACCTTC. This encodes CATPKNGGSDYGYTF.

The chain has TRBV11-2 and TRBJ1-1; 8 nucleotides match TRBD1. The CDR3 contains 16 residues. The germline V gene encodes CDR1 SGHAT and CDR2 FQNNGV. V lost 5 bases, J lost 1 base, and 9 bases stayed unmatched. CDR3 amino acids: CASSQNYGQGNTEAFF. In nucleotides, the CDR3 is TGTGCCAGCAGCCAAAATTACGGACAGGGGAACACTGAAGCTTTCTTT. Filled out from reference TRBV11-2 and TRBJ1-1, the complete variable domain reads EAGVAQSPRYKIIEKRQSVAFWCNPISGHATLYWYQQILGQGPKLLIQFQNNGVVDDSQLPKDRFSAERLKGVDSTLKIQPAKLEDSAVYLCASSQNYGQGNTEAFFGQGTRLTVV.

The rearrangement joins TRBV4-1 to TRBJ2-5; 8 nucleotides align to TRBD2. Losses at the gene ends were 1 base for V and 4 bases for J; bases not matched to a gene: 8. Germline V gene lookup returns CDR1 MGHRA and CDR2 YSYEKL. This CDR3 contains 16 residues. The CDR3 DNA reads as TGCGCCAGCAGCCAAGGGTCGGGGGGGCCATCAGAGACCCAGTACTTC. This sequence encodes CASSQGSGGPSETQYF.

This rearrangement joins TRBV11-2 to TRBJ2-2, with 10 bases identical to TRBD1. Germline CDR1 reads SGHAT; CDR2 reads FQNNGV. The CDR3 is 16 residues long. Trimming cost V 5 bases and J 4 bases; bases outside gene matches: 7. The CDR3 sequence is CASSPPRTGGTGELFF. The DNA of the CDR3 is TGTGCCAGCAGCCCCCCCAGGACAGGGGGCACCGGGGAGCTGTTTTTT.

V usage is TRBV2 and J usage is TRBJ2-2; possible D gene TRBD2, 5 bases. Between the trimmed V and J ends, which lost 10 bases and 4 bases, there was a span of 19 bases. Germline CDR1 SNHLY, CDR2 FYNNEI. CDR3 length: 15 amino acids. The CDR3 DNA reads TGTGCCATCTATCTCCCGGGGAAAGGCACCGGGGAGCTGTTTTTT. Protein product: CAIYLPGKGTGELFF.

This sequence joins TRBV7-9 and TRBJ1-4, with a tentative D call TRBD1 (5 bases). The V and J ends lost 0 bases and 0 bases respectively, with 11 bases between them. Looked up from germline, CDR1 is SEHNR and CDR2 is FQNEAQ (reference sequence). This CDR3 has 17 amino acids. CDR3 sequence: CASSLAQGRATNEKLFF. The CDR3 nucleotides read TGTGCCAGCAGCTTAGCGCAGGGTCGGGCAACTAATGAAAAACTGTTTTTT. Combining the CDR3 with reference TRBV7-9 and TRBJ1-4 gives the whole variable domain DTGVSQNPRHKITKRGQNVTFRCDPISEHNRLYWYRQTLGQGPEFLTYFQNEAQLEKSRLLSDRFSAERPKGSFSTLEIQRTEQGDSAMYLCASSLAQGRATNEKLFFGSGTQLSVL.

CDR3 nucleotide sequence: TGTGCCAGCAGCTGGAGGACTAGTTCCGAGCAGTACTTC. Protein product: CASSWRTSSEQYF. The V and J genes are TRBV7-2 and TRBJ2-7, with 7 bases aligning to TRBD2. Trimming cost V 4 bases and J 6 bases; bases outside gene matches: 6. Looked up from germline, CDR1 is SGHTA and CDR2 is FQGNSA. The CDR3 totals 13 residues. Based on the CDR3 plus reference TRBV7-2 and TRBJ2-7, the full variable domain is GAGVSQSPSNKVTEKGKDVELRCDPISGHTALYWYRQSLGQGLEFLIYFQGNSAPDKSGLPSDRFSAERTGGSVSTLTIQRTQQEDSAVYLCASSWRTSSEQYFGPGTRLTVT.

The V and J genes are TRBV5-4 and TRBJ1-4, with TRBD1 identical over 9 bases. V lost 1 base and J lost 7; bases outside the gene matches: 8. Germline V CDR1 and CDR2: SGHNT, YYREEE (reference sequence). CDR3 size: 16 residues. DNA of the CDR3: TGTGCCAGCAGCTTGTGGGGACAGGGCCGAGTTGAAAAACTGTTTTTT. Its protein product is CASSLWGQGRVEKLFF.

The chain joins TRBV12-3 or TRBV12-4 to TRBJ1-2; D might be TRBD1 (5 bases). The CDR3 contains 13 residues. The V gene lost 3 bases and the J gene lost 4 bases, with 9 bases spanning the gap. The CDR3: CASSLTEPYGYTF. The CDR3 DNA sequence: TGTGCCAGCAGTTTGACAGAACCCTATGGCTACACCTTC.

The J gene is TRBJ2-3, the V gene TRBV6-4; D might be TRBD2 (6 bases). The CDR3 sequence is 14 residues long. V shed 3 bases and J shed 0 bases, with 7 bases lying between them. In germline, CDR1 is MRHNA, CDR2 SNTAGT. Written as DNA, the CDR3 is TGTGCCAGCAGTGAGACTAGTAGCACAGATACGCAGTATTTT. It is translated as CASSETSSTDTQYF.

V usage is TRBV4-1 and J usage is TRBJ2-3; 7 bases match TRBD2. The trim removed 1 base at V and 1 base at J, leaving 5 bases unmatched. This CDR3 is built from 16 residues. Germline V gene lookup returns CDR1 MGHRA and CDR2 YSYEKL. The CDR3 DNA reads as TGCGCCAGCAGCCAAGGGTCGGCGGGGGGCACAGATACGCAGTATTTT. Its translation is CASSQGSAGGTDTQYF.

This chain joins TRBV11-2 and TRBJ2-7; maybe TRBD2 (5 bases). This CDR3 spans 16 amino acids. V was clipped by 0 bases and J by 2 bases, with 14 bases between them. Germline CDR1 reads SGHAT; CDR2 reads FQNNGV. CDR3 protein: CASSLDPGGFPYEQYF. CDR3 bases: TGTGCCAGCAGCTTAGATCCTGGAGGATTTCCCTACGAGCAGTACTTC.

This chain links TRBV9 with TRBJ1-1, with TRBD1 matching over 7 bases. The ends lost 3 bases at V and 10 bases at J; junction bases unmatched: 12. Germline V gene data show CDR1 as SGDLS and CDR2 as YYNGEE. CDR3 length: 14 amino acids. CDR3: CASSAWDSQFGAFF. The CDR3, as DNA: TGTGCCAGCAGCGCTTGGGACAGTCAGTTTGGAGCTTTCTTT.

This clone turned up a few times. The V call is TRBV3-1 (or the pseudogene TRBV3-2), the J call TRBJ1-6; the D gene is possibly TRBD1 (6 bases). Looked up from germline, CDR1 is LGHDT and CDR2 is YNNKEL (reference sequence). This CDR3 spans 16 amino acids. The V and J ends lost 1 base and 9 bases respectively, with 16 bases between them. The DNA of the CDR3 is TGTGCCAGCAGCCAAGGGTCGCAGGGAGGGGGTTCACCCCTCCACTTT. This translates into CASSQGSQGGGSPLHF.

The chain uses TRBV15 and TRBJ1-3; D call uncertain. Germline CDR1 and CDR2: LNHNV and YYDKDF (reference sequence). The CDR3 is 16 amino acids. V was pared by 5 bases and J by 0 bases, with 14 bases between. The CDR3 protein is CATSASVTNSGNTIYF. As DNA, the CDR3 is TGTGCCACCAGCGCCTCGGTGACAAACTCTGGAAACACCATATATTTT.

The CDR3: CASSTQIAGGSNEQFF. For the CDR3, the DNA is TGCGCCAGCAGCACCCAAATAGCGGGGGGTAGCAATGAGCAGTTCTTC. The chain has TRBV5-1 and TRBJ2-1, with TRBD2 identical over 10 bases. The germline V gene encodes CDR1 SGHRS and CDR2 YFSETQ. V was pared by 4 bases and J by 6 bases, with 10 bases of the junction left unmatched. CDR3 size: 16 residues.

This chain connects TRBV10-2 to TRBJ1-5, with D unclear. V gave up 0 bases and J gave up 0 bases, with 3 bases separating them. The CDR3 extends over 14 amino acids. The germline V gene has CDR1 WSHSY and CDR2 SAAADI. The CDR3 spells CASSESHSNQPQHF. The CDR3 DNA follows: TGCGCCAGCAGTGAGTCCCATAGCAATCAGCCCCAGCATTTT.

The V and J genes are TRBV7-8 and TRBJ2-1; D might be TRBD1 (5 bases). The CDR3 is 17 amino acids. Germline V gene lookup returns CDR1 SGHVS and CDR2 FQNEAQ. V shed 5 bases and J shed 0 bases, with 17 bases lying between them. CDR3 amino acids: CASSQTSGLGSYNEQFF. The CDR3 DNA reads as TGTGCCAGCAGCCAAACATCAGGGCTCGGCTCCTACAATGAGCAGTTCTTC.